The subject of this entry is one T cell receptor (beta chain). Cohort 3 recovery required two negative PCRs, clearance, or symptom resolution. This entry is derived from a study of blood T cell repertoires in COVID-19. In the study overall: COVID-19 samples collected from the United States, Italy and Spain covered acute and convalescent phases.

Original handling: Nucleated cell counts were estimated from reference gene primer amplification. The method was immunoSEQ multiplex PCR; TCRdb's version includes in-frame clones alone and lacks a portion of them. That table supplies the V and J calls and clone size; D and trimming were determined from the DNA. The data hold about 200,000 clones, with 85% observed a single time. This CDR3 region has 13 residues. Per the germline V gene, CDR1 is SNHLY and CDR2 is FYNNEI. V trimming: 5 bases; J trimming: 7 bases; junction bases outside the gene matches: 7. The sequenced sample consisted of PBMCs or T cells enriched from blood (not recorded which). This receptor was taken from a man aged 35-49 years who had recovered from COVID-19. The rearrangement links TRBV2 to TRBJ2-7, with 8 bases identical to TRBD1. The CDR3 loop reads CASSRTGKGEQYF. DNA of the CDR3: TGTGCCAGCAGTCGGACAGGGAAGGGGGAGCAGTACTTC.